The sequence of this TCR beta chain was determined in a study of blood T cells in healthy people across ages. Primers used in a second PCR of roughly 6 to 12 cycles were a sample-barcoded 5' primer and a J-beta primer mix. One entry per CDR3 protein, called by TCRdb with MiXCR from the 5' RACE reads. The profile shows about 1.6 million distinct CDR3 sequences, 34% of them singletons. Points on this clonotype: Its antigen is not known.

V lost 6 bases and J lost 1, with 21 bases in between. The CDR3 covers 17 residues. Per the germline V gene, CDR1 is SQVTM and CDR2 is ANQGSEA. Healthy individuals of Caucasian origin from Russia, aged roughly 6 to 100, served as donors. Study outcomes and limitations: Roughly linear age-related decline in beta diversity appeared, significant by age 40. Conclusively comparing naive with antigen-experienced cells was impossible with unsorted PBMCs.

The specimen was blood. The V gene is TRBV29-1, the J gene TRBJ1-4; D possibly corresponds to TRBD1 (6 bases). The receptor was derived from a woman in her twenties or thirties in good health. CDR3 region: CSVQGKWGERTNEKLFF. The CDR3 DNA reads TGCAGCGTGCAGGGGAAGTGGGGAGAGAGAACTAATGAAAAACTGTTTTTT. Combining the CDR3 with reference TRBV29-1 and TRBJ1-4 gives the whole variable domain SAVISQKPSRDICQRGTSLTIQCQVDSQVTMMFWYRQQPGQSLTLIATANQGSEATYESGFVIDKFPISRPNLTFSTLTVSNMSPEDSSIYLCSVQGKWGERTNEKLFFGSGTQLSVL.